Following are 7 T cell receptor beta chains from one sample sequenced in a study of blood T cells in healthy people across ages. For the second PCR, which ran for about 6 to 11 cycles, a sample-barcoded 5' primer and a J-beta primer mix were used. TCRdb itself ran the 5' RACE reads through MiXCR, one entry per CDR3 protein. The table has fewer than 800,000 distinct CDR3 sequences, more than 20% seen once. The sequenced sample consisted of blood. Source of these receptors: a man aged 70-80 years in good health.

The V gene is TRBV10-3, the J gene TRBJ2-3; TRBD2 agrees at 7 bases. V lost 3 bases, J lost 8 bases, and 8 bases stayed unmatched. CDR1 and CDR2 from the germline V gene are ENHRY and SYGVKD. CDR3 length: 14 amino acids. The CDR3 reads CAISELAQMATQYF. The DNA for the CDR3 is TGTGCCATCAGTGAACTAGCGCAAATGGCTACGCAGTATTTT.

Only a few counts were recorded for this clonotype. This sequence joins TRBV6-2 or TRBV6-3 and TRBJ2-2; 11 nucleotides align to TRBD2. Trimming cost V 8 bases and J 5 bases; bases outside gene matches: 4. The CDR3 covers 14 residues. In germline, CDR1 is MNHEY, CDR2 SVGEGT. The CDR3 region has the DNA TGTGCCAGCCTCCTAGCGGGAGGTACCGGGGAGCTGTTTTTT. Its translation: CASLLAGGTGELFF.

This clonotype was counted a few times. This chain connects TRBV9 to TRBJ1-4; 10 bases line up with TRBD1. Germline V CDR1 and CDR2: SGDLS, YYNGEE. The CDR3 has 16 residues. Germline trimming cut 4 bases from V and 5 bases from J; bases unmatched to any gene: 8. The chain's CDR3 is CASSPDPGQGNEKLFF. The CDR3 DNA reads TGTGCCAGCAGCCCTGACCCGGGACAGGGGAATGAAAAACTGTTTTTT.

The chain uses TRBV20-1 and TRBJ2-1; 7 bases map to TRBD2. Per the germline V gene, CDR1 is DFQATT and CDR2 is SNEGSKA (reference sequence). The junction had 11 bases not matched to a gene; V was cut back by 6 bases and J by 9 bases. The CDR3 spans 13 residues. CDR3 bases: TGCAGTGCCGCGAGGGAGGGAAATTCTGAGCAGTTCTTC. This sequence encodes CSAAREGNSEQFF.

The genes are TRBV6-5 and TRBJ2-3, with D perhaps matching TRBD1 or TRBD2 (6 bases each). This CDR3 spans 12 amino acids. Looked up from germline, CDR1 is MNHEY and CDR2 is SVGAGI. The ends were cut back, 2 bases at V and 14 bases at J, with 14 bases in the middle. The CDR3: CASSYRGEGLYF. The CDR3 DNA follows: TGTGCCAGCAGTTACAGGGGGGAAGGGTTGTATTTT.

The sample holds many counts of this clonotype. This chain connects TRBV12-3 or TRBV12-4 to TRBJ2-5, with D tentatively TRBD1 or TRBD2 (5 bases each). V lost 3 bases and J 4 bases, leaving 12 bases between the germline ends. The CDR3 spans 14 residues. The DNA of the CDR3 is TGTGCCAGCAGTTTGTGGGACGCCCCAGAGACCCAGTACTTC. The encoded protein is CASSLWDAPETQYF.

J is TRBJ2-7 and V is TRBV6-2 or TRBV6-3, with 11 positions matching TRBD2. The CDR3 sequence is 15 residues long. Germline CDR1 is MNHEY and CDR2 is SVGEGT. V shed 3 bases and J 5 bases; nucleotides not matched to a gene: 6. CDR3 nucleotides: TGTGCCAGCAGTTATTTAGCGGGAGGGCGTAACGAGCAGTACTTC. Residues: CASSYLAGGRNEQYF.